The sequence of this T cell receptor beta chain was determined in a study of shared clonotypes between healthy human individuals. General study points: Genetic and exposure-history diversity was limited by the few donors. Estimated richness values were generally larger in naive subsets than in memory subsets.

At a deep level, the assay was run. Each PCR replicate from the sorted subsets contained roughly 210 ng DNA, which is about 31,000 T cell genomes. TCRdb's table, derived via immunoSEQ multiplex PCR, lists solely in-frame clones and lacks some. The repertoire holds around 2.3 million clones, with more than 90% as singletons. Germline values: CDR1 WSHSY, CDR2 SAAADI. Trimming took 11 bases from V and 3 from J, leaving 17 bases between them. The CDR3 consists of 13 residues. A word on this clone: What it recognizes is unknown.

The specimen was naive CD4+ T cells sorted from blood. Subset in this sample: CD45RA+ positively selected. The sequence was obtained from a man aged 18 to 30 in good health. The chain links TRBV10-2 to TRBJ2-7, with D perhaps TRBD1 (7 bases). The CDR3 DNA reads TGCGCCGCCAGGGGGAGCGGGTACTACGAGCAGTACTTC. It yields the protein CAARGSGYYEQYF.